This TCR beta chain was profiled in a study of control samples from healthy donors and cancer patients (dated by TCRdb to about 2020). CDR1 and CDR2 are drawn from the germline V gene: SGDLS, YYNGEE. The germline V and J ends show losses of 4 bases and 6 bases respectively, and no gene match explains 6 bases of the junction. From the cysteine up to the phenylalanine, the CDR3 has a length of 14 residues. CDR3 DNA is the only sequence kept; it has 42 bases, read in frame from the first base. The library was built by means of the immunoSEQ multiplex PCR assay. TCRdb carries this immuneACCESS record with in-frame sequences only. Its versions omit some clonotypes, under half of them owing to an unresolved V gene in the studies checked, with the rest unexplained. The sample has roughly 120,000 clones on record, about nine tenths of them singletons. Of the sample, 4% to 4.5% is held by the ten largest clones.

Concerning this clone itself: Its antigen is not yet known. No clone much larger than this one lies a single base away; base qualities are absent.

This chain is built from TRBV9 and TRBJ2-2, and TRBD1 matches 7 of the central bases. This receptor was identified in a human donor in good health. The donor label of this sample is uncertain. Source material: blood. In nucleotides, the sequence is TGTGCCAGCAGCTTCCGACAGGGTGCCGGGGAGCTGTTTTTT. Translated, it gives CASSFRQGAGELFF.